These 15 T cell receptor beta chains came from one sample sequenced in a study of blood T cell repertoires in COVID-19. Here immunoSEQ multiplex PCR was the method, and the copy in TCRdb shows in-frame clones only, minus some. The repertoire has 100,000 to 150,000 clones, 86% of them found once; the top ten carry less than 2.5%. The specimen sequenced was PBMCs or T cells enriched from blood (not recorded which). The receptors here all came from a woman aged 45-65 years who had recovered from COVID-19.

The rearrangement joins TRBV6-4 to TRBJ1-5, with D perhaps TRBD1 (6 bases). Trimming pared 6 bases from V and 2 bases from J, leaving 17 bases between. Germline CDR1 and CDR2: MRHNA and SNTAGT. The CDR3 spans 16 residues. The CDR3 coding sequence is TGTGCCAGCAGGGGGGCCAGGGTGAGGGGCAATCAGCCCCAGCATTTT. Translated, it gives CASRGARVRGNQPQHF.

V usage is TRBV6-5 and J usage is TRBJ2-7; TRBD1 aligns across 7 bases. The CDR3 totals 13 residues. From germline, CDR1 is MNHEY and CDR2 SVGAGI. Trimming cost V 8 bases and J 2 bases; bases outside gene matches: 6. DNA of the CDR3: TGTGCCAGCGGCTACAGGGGAGCCTACGAGCAGTACTTC. It specifies CASGYRGAYEQYF.

This clone was observed at least ten times. Other DNA sequences within the sample encode an identical CDR3. V is TRBV6-5 and J is TRBJ1-1, with 10 bases identical to TRBD1. CDR3 length: 14 residues. Trimming took 5 bases from V and 4 from J; bases not matched to a gene: 4. The V gene's germline CDR1 is MNHEY and CDR2 SVGAGI. CDR3 sequence: CASSPRTGGTEAFF. DNA for the CDR3: TGTGCCAGCAGTCCCCGGACAGGGGGCACTGAAGCTTTCTTT.

This chain uses TRBV30 with TRBJ1-2; D remains ambiguous. The CDR3 is 12 residues long. Looked up from germline, CDR1 is GTSNPN and CDR2 is SVGIG (reference sequence). V was pared by 3 bases and J by 6 bases, with 11 bases between. CDR3 sequence: CAWSGYEDGYTF. CDR3 sequence (DNA): TGTGCCTGGAGCGGCTACGAGGATGGCTACACCTTC. The entire variable domain, with the rest obtained from reference TRBV30 and TRBJ1-2, is as follows: SQTIHQWPATLVQPVGSPLSLECTVEGTSNPNLYWYRQAAGRGLQLLFYSVGIGQISSEVPQNLSASRPQDRQFILSSKKLLLSDSGFYLCAWSGYEDGYTFGSGTRLTVV.

This chain links TRBV10-1 with TRBJ2-2; D unclear. The germline V gene encodes CDR1 WNHNN and CDR2 SYGVQD (reference sequence). V dropped 10 bases and J dropped 6 bases, with 12 bases sitting between them. The CDR3 has 12 amino acids. CDR3 in amino acids: CATRNGAGELFF. The CDR3 DNA reads as TGCGCCACCCGGAATGGAGCCGGGGAGCTGTTTTTT.

This clone was seen only once. The CDR3 DNA reads TGTGCCAGCAGCTGGGGGGGGGACGTCGCCTACGAGCAGTACTTC. This sequence encodes CASSWGGDVAYEQYF. This chain uses TRBV7-6 with TRBJ2-7; 7 bases align to TRBD2. From germline, CDR1 is SGHVS and CDR2 FNYEAQ. This CDR3 comprises 15 residues. The V and J ends lost 4 bases and 2 bases, in that order; junction bases with no gene match: 8.

V and J are TRBV29-1 and TRBJ2-2; 8 positions agree with TRBD2. Germline values: CDR1 SQVTM, CDR2 ANQGSEA. This CDR3 is 15 amino acids long. V lost 3 bases to trimming and J lost 5 bases; unmatched junction nucleotides: 8. The CDR3 loop is CSVDAGGGLTGELFF. In DNA form, the CDR3 reads TGCAGCGTTGACGCCGGGGGGGGCTTGACCGGGGAGCTGTTTTTT.

The CDR3 bases are TGTGCCAGCAGGGGACAGGAGCCTGAAGCTTTCTTT. Translation: CASRGQEPEAFF. The V gene is TRBV11-2, the J gene TRBJ1-1, with 8 bases aligning to TRBD1. There are 12 residues in the CDR3. Germline V CDR1 and CDR2: SGHAT, FQNNGV. V shed 6 bases, J shed 6 bases, and the junction held 3 bases outside the gene matches.

The chain recombines TRBV11-2 with TRBJ1-5, with no clear D. V lost 5 bases, J lost 0 bases, and 8 bases lay in between. Germline CDR1 reads SGHAT; CDR2 reads FQNNGV. The CDR3 consists of 14 residues. The CDR3 region is CASSRTYSNQPQHF. CDR3 nucleotide sequence: TGTGCCAGCAGCCGTACCTATAGCAATCAGCCCCAGCATTTT.

The chain has TRBV5-4 and TRBJ2-1, with 8 positions matching TRBD2. The trim removed 5 bases at V and 2 bases at J, leaving 9 bases unmatched. Germline loops: CDR1 SGHNT, CDR2 YYREEE (reference sequence). This CDR3 has 16 amino acids. The CDR3 region has the DNA TGTGCCAGCAGAGCAGGACGGGGGGGCGCCTACAATGAGCAGTTCTTC. Amino acids: CASRAGRGGAYNEQFF.

The count of this clone is one. The chain couples TRBV27 to TRBJ1-5, with unresolved D. The germline gives CDR1 MNHEY, CDR2 SMNVEV (reference sequence). The CDR3 is 14 amino acids. Trimming took off 2 bases at V and 0 bases at J, with 5 bases between the two ends. CDR3 residues: CASSLQNSNQPQHF. CDR3 coding DNA: TGTGCCAGCAGTTTACAAAATAGCAATCAGCCCCAGCATTTT.

The CDR3 coding sequence is TGTGCCAGTTCTAGCGGGGGGCACTCCTACGAGCAGTACTTC. As protein: CASSSGGHSYEQYF. The chain has TRBV19 and TRBJ2-7; 11 bases map to TRBD2. J gave up 0 bases and V 8 bases, and 3 bases lay outside the gene matches. CDR1 is LNHDA and CDR2 is SQIVND in the germline V gene (reference sequence). The CDR3 loop spans 14 amino acids.

V gene TRBV18 combines with J gene TRBJ1-4; 10 nucleotides align to TRBD1. Unmatched junction bases numbered 2, after V lost 3 bases and J lost 10 bases. The CDR3 is 13 residues long. Germline CDR1 and CDR2: KGHSH and LQKENI. The CDR3 DNA sequence: TGTGCCAGCTCACCCCGGACAGGGGGAAAACTGTTTTTT. It is translated as CASSPRTGGKLFF.

The V gene is TRBV5-4, the J gene TRBJ1-1; 7 bases line up with TRBD1. Looked up from germline, CDR1 is SGHNT and CDR2 is YYREEE (reference sequence). CDR3 length: 15 residues. The J segment lost 3 bases and the V segment lost 2 bases, leaving 7 bases of the junction unmatched. The CDR3 region is CASSLVTGADTEAFF. In DNA, the CDR3 is TGTGCCAGCAGCTTAGTAACAGGGGCGGACACTGAAGCTTTCTTT.

V gene TRBV12-3 or TRBV12-4 combines with J gene TRBJ1-2; D is possibly TRBD1 (6 bases). This CDR3 has 12 residues. V was trimmed by 5 bases and J by 3 bases, leaving 7 bases between them. CDR3 coding DNA: TGTGCCAGCAGTCGACAGGACTATGGCTACACCTTC. Its translation: CASSRQDYGYTF.